The clone carrying this T cell receptor (beta chain) has ten or more counts. Its antigen is currently unknown. Physicians reached a diagnosis by relying on clinical symptoms, serum thyroxine, TRAb, thyroid ultrasound and orbital computed tomography. Researchers took RNA transcripts and amplified TCR beta CDR3 regions from them. Following a first-round RT-PCR that used HTBI primers, a second-round multiplex PCR was carried out. TCRdb re-called the multiplex PCR reads through MiXCR, storing one row per CDR3 protein. The sample lists under 350,000 distinct CDR3 sequences; about a sixth were seen once. The data were obtained in a study of Graves' ophthalmopathy and Graves' hyperthyroidism. General study results and limits: Appearing in blood as well were most expanded thyroid clonotypes above 0.001 frequency.

V was clipped by 4 bases and J by 1 base, with 10 bases between them. The CDR3 consists of 14 residues. Germline V CDR1 and CDR2: SNHLY, FYNNEI. The sequence derives from an adult man with Graves' ophthalmopathy. The specimen was peripheral blood. The chain is built from TRBV2 and TRBJ1-1; the D is unclear. CDR3 region: CASSVGLGNTEAFF. DNA of the CDR3: TGTGCCAGCAGTGTTGGGTTGGGGAACACTGAAGCTTTCTTT.